The following is a T cell receptor (beta chain) sequence with its context. Its antigen is not known. This record belongs to a study of T-cell memory formation after mild COVID-19. The study's findings and limits: The authors did not confirm SARS-CoV-2 specificity of second-wave clones peaking day 37.

V lost 0 bases and J lost 4; bases outside the gene matches: 2. The CDR3 spans 14 residues. The V gene's germline CDR1 is SGHNT and CDR2 YYREEE (reference sequence). Via MiXCR, TCRdb re-called the 5' RACE reads, giving one row per CDR3 protein. Of under 550,000 distinct CDR3 sequences detected, 15% to 20% appear once; the ten largest clones hold around 12%. This chain connects TRBV5-4 to TRBJ2-7; TRBD1 matches at 9 bases. Sequenced material: PBMCs or a T cell subset sorted from them (not recorded which). The origin of this receptor is an adult woman who had mild COVID-19 (a few samples of this study predate the infection). Cell type and time point are not known. CDR3 in DNA: TGTGCCAGCAGCTTGGGACAGGGGGAGTACGAGCAGTACTTC. Protein: CASSLGQGEYEQYF.